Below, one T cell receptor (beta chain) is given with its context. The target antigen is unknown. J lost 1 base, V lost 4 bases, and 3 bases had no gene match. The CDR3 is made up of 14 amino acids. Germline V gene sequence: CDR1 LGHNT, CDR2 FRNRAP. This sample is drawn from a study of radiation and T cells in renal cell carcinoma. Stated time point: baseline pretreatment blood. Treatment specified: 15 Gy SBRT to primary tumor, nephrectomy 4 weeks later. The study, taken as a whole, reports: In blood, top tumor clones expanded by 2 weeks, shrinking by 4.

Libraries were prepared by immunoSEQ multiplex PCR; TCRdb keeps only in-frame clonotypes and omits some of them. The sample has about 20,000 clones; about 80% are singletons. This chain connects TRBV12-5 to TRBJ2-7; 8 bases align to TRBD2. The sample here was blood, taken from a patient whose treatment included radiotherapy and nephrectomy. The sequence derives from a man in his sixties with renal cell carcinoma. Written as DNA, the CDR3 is TGTGCTAGTGGTTCTAGCGGGTTTTCCTACGAGCAGTACTTC. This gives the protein CASGSSGFSYEQYF.